These 2 T cell receptor beta chains originate from one sample sequenced in a study of cytomegalovirus exposure and HLA in healthy donors. PCR was performed using 60 Vbeta and 13 Jbeta primers. Produced via immunoSEQ multiplex PCR; TCRdb's table is partial and in-frame only. The table lists 70,000 or so clones, with 2.4% in the top ten. The specimen was PBMCs. The receptors come from a female donor in good health and CMV-seropositive.

For the CDR3, the DNA is TGTGCCTGGAGTGTACAATATTATGAGCAGTTCTTC. The encoded protein is CAWSVQYYEQFF. The rearrangement uses TRBV30 and TRBJ2-1; D remains unclear. This CDR3 region has 12 residues. Looked up from germline, CDR1 is GTSNPN and CDR2 is SVGIG (reference sequence). Between the trimmed V and J ends, which lost 0 bases and 8 bases, there was a span of 8 bases.

Here the CDR3 DNA reads TGTGCCAGCCTTGGAGGGACCGCGTATAATTCACCCCTCCACTTT. The encoded protein is CASLGGTAYNSPLHF. The genes are TRBV19 and TRBJ1-6; D might be TRBD1 (5 bases). The germline V gene has CDR1 LNHDA and CDR2 SQIVND (reference sequence). CDR3 length: 15 amino acids. Trimming stripped 9 bases from V and 4 bases from J, with 16 bases between.